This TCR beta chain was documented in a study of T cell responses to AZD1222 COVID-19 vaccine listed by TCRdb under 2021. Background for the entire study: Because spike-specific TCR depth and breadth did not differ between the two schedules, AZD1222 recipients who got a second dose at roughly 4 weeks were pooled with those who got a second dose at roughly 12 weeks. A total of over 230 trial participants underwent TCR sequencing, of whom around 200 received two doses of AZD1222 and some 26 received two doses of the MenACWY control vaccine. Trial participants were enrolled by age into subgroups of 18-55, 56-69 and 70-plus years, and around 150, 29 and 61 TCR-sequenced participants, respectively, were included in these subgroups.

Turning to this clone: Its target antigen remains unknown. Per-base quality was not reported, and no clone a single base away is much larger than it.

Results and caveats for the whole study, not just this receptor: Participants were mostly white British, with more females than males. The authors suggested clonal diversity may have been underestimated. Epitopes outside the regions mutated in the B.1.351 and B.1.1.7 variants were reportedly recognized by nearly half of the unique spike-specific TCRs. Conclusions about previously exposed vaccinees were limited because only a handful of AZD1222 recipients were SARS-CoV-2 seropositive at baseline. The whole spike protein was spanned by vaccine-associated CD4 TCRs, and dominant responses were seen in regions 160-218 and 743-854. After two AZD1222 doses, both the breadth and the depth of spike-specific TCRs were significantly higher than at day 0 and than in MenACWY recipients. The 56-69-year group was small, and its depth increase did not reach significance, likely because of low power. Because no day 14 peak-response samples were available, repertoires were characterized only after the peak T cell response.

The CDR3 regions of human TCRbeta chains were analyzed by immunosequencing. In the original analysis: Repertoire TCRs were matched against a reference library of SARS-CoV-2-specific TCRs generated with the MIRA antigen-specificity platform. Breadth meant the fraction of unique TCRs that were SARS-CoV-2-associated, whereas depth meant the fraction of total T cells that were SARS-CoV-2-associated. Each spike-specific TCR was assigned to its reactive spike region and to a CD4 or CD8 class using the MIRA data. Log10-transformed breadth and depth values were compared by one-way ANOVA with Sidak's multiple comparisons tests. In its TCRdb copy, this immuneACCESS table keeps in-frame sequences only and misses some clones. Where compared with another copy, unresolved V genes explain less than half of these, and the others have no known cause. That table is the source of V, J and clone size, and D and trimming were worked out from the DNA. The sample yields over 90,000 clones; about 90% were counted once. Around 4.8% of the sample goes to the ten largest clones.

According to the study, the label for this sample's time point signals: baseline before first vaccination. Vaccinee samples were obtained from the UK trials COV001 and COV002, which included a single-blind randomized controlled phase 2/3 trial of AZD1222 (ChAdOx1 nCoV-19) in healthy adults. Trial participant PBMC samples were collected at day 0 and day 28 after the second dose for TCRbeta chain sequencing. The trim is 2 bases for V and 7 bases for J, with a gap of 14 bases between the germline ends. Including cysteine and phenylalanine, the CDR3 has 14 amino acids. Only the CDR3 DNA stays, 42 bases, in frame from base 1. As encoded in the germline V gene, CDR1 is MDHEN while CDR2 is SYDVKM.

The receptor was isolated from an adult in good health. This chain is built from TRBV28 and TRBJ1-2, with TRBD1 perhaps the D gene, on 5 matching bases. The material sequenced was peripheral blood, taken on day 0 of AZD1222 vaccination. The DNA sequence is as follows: TGTGCCAGCAGTTTAGCAGCAGGGTTTGTTGGCTACACCTTC. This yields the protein CASSLAAGFVGYTF.